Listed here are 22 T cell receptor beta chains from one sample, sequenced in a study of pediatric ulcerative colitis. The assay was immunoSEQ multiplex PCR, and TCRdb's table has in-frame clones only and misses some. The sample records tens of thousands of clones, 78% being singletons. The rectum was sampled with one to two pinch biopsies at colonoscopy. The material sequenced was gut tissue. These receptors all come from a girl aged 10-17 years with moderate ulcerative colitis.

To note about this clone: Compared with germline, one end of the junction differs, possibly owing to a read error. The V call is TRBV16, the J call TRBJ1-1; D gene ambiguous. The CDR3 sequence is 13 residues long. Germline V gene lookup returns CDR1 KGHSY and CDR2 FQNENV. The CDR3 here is CASSQSQNAEAFF. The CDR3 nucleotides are TGTGCCAGCAGCCAATCCCAGAACGCTGAAGCTTTCTTT.

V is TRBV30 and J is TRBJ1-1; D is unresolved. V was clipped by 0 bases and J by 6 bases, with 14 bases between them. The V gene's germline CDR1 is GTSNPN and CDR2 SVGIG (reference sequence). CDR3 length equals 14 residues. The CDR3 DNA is TGTGCCTGGAGTGTATCGGGGTTAATCCCTGAAGCTTTCTTT. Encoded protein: CAWSVSGLIPEAFF. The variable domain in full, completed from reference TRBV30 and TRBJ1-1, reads SQTIHQWPATLVQPVGSPLSLECTVEGTSNPNLYWYRQAAGRGLQLLFYSVGIGQISSEVPQNLSASRPQDRQFILSSKKLLLSDSGFYLCAWSVSGLIPEAFFGQGTRLTVV.

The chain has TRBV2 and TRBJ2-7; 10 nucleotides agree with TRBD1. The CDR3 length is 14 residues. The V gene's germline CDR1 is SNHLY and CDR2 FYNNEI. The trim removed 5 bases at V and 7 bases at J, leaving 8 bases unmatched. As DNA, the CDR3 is TGTGCCAGCAGTCCCGACAGGGGGCGTTGGGAGCAGTACTTC. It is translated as CASSPDRGRWEQYF.

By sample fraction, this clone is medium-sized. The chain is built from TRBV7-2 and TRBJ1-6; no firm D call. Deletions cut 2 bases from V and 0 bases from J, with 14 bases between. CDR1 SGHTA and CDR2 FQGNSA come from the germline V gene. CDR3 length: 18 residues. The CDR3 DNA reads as TGTGCCAGCAGCTTAATCTCCCGGTCGAGCTCCTATAATTCACCCCTCCACTTT. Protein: CASSLISRSSSYNSPLHF.

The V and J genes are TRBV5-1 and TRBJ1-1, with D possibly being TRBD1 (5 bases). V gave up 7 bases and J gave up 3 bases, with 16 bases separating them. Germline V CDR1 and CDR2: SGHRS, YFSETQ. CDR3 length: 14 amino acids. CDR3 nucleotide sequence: TGCGCCAGCCAATCCGCCGGGGGGTACACTGAAGCTTTCTTT. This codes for CASQSAGGYTEAFF.

The CDR3: CASSLFRGSYNEQFF. The CDR3 DNA sequence: TGCGCCAGCAGCTTGTTCAGGGGCTCCTACAATGAGCAGTTCTTC. V gene TRBV5-1 combines with J gene TRBJ2-1; possibly TRBD1 for D (6 bases). Per the germline V gene, CDR1 is SGHRS and CDR2 is YFSETQ. The CDR3 extends over 15 amino acids. The V gene lost 1 base and the J gene lost 0 bases, with 8 bases spanning the gap. The full variable domain, completed using reference TRBV5-1 and TRBJ2-1, is KAGVTQTPRYLIKTRGQQVTLSCSPISGHRSVSWYQQTPGQGLQFLFEYFSETQRNKGNFPGRFSGRQFSNSRSEMNVSTLELGDSALYLCASSLFRGSYNEQFFGPGTRLTVL.

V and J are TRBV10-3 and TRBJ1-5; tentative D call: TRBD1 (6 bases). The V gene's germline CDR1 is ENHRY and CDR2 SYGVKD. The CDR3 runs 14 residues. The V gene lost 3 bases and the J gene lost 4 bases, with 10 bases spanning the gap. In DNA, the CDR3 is TGTGCCATCAGTGAAGCGGGGGCTAATCAGCCCCAGCATTTT. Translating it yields CAISEAGANQPQHF.

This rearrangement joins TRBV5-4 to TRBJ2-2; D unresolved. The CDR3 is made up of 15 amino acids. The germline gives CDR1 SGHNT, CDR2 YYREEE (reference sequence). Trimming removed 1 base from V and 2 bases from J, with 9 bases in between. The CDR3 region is CASSLPEKNTGELFF. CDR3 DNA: TGTGCCAGCAGCTTGCCCGAAAAAAACACCGGGGAGCTGTTTTTT.

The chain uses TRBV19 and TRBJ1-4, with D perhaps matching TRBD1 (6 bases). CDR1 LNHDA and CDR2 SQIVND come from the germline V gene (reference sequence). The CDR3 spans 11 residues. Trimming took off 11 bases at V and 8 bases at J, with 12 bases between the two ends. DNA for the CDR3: TGTGCCTCCCTGGACAGAGAAAAACTGTTTTTT. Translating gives CASLDREKLFF.

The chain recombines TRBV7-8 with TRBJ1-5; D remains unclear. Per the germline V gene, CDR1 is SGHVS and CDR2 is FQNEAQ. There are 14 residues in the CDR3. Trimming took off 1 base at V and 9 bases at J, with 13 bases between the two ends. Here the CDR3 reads CASSLVRKGGPQHF. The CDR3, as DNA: TGTGCCAGCAGCTTAGTAAGGAAGGGAGGGCCCCAGCATTTT.

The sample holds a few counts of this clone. CDR3 region: CASSQATGGISNTEAFF. As DNA, the CDR3 is TGTGCCAGCAGCCAAGCTACAGGGGGCATTTCGAACACTGAAGCTTTCTTT. The V and J genes are TRBV14 and TRBJ1-1; TRBD1 matches at 9 bases. The germline V gene encodes CDR1 SGHDN and CDR2 FVKESK. This CDR3 has 17 amino acids. The junction had 7 bases not matched to a gene; V was cut back by 1 base and J by 1 base.

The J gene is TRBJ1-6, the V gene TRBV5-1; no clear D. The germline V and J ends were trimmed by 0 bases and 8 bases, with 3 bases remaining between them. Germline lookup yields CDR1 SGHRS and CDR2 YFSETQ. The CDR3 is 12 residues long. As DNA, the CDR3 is TGCGCCAGCAGCTTGGTGGATTCACCCCTCCACTTT. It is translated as CASSLVDSPLHF.

The CDR3 DNA reads as TGTGCCAGCAGCGCTGTGGGGGCTGTGGCCGCGATGGATACGCAGTATTTT. It is translated as CASSAVGAVAAMDTQYF. The chain couples TRBV9 to TRBJ2-3; D is perhaps TRBD1 (6 bases). This CDR3 spans 17 amino acids. In germline, CDR1 is SGDLS, CDR2 YYNGEE. V was cut by 3 bases and J by 6 bases, with 23 bases left in between.

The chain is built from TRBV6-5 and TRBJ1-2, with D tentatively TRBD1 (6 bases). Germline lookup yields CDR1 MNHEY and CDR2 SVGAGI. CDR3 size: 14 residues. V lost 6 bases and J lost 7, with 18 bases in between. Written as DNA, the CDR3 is TGTGCCAGCAGCCCTGTGCCCCAGGGGTCTGGCTACACCTTC. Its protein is CASSPVPQGSGYTF.

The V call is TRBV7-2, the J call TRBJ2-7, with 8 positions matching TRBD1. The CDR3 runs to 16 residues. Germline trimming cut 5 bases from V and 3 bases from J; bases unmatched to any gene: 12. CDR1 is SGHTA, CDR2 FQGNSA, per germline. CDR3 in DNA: TGTGCCAGCAGCCAGCGGTTGGGACAGGCCGTCTACGAGCAGTACTTC. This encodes CASSQRLGQAVYEQYF.

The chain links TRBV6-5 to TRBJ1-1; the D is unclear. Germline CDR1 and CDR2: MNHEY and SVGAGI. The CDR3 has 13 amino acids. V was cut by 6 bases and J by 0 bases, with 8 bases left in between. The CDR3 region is CASRRTMNTEAFF. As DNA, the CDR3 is TGTGCCAGCAGACGTACGATGAACACTGAAGCTTTCTTT.

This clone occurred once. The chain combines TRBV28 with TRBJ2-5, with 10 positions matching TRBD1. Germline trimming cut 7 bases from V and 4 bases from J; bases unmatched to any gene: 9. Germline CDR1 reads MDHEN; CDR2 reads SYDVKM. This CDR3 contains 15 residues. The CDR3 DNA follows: TGTGCCAGCACCTACCGGGACAGGGGCCCAGAGACCCAGTACTTC. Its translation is CASTYRDRGPETQYF.

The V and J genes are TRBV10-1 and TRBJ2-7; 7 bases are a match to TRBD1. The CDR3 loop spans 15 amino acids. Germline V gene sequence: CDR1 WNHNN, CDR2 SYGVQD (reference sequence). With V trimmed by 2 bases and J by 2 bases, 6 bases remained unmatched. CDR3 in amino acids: CASSEGQANPYEQYF. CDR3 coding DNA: TGCGCCAGCAGTGAGGGACAGGCAAACCCCTACGAGCAGTACTTC.

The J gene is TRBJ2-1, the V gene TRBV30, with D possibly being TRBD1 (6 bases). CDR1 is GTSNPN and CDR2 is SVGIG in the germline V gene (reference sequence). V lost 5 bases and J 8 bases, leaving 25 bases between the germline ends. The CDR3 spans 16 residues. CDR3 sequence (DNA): TGTGCCTGGTCTGGGGCAGTAAACGTGTACAGGGATGAGCAGTTCTTC. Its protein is CAWSGAVNVYRDEQFF.

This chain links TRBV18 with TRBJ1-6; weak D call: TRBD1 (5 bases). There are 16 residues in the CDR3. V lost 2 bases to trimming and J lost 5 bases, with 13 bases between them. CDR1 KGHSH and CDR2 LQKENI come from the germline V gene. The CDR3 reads CASSPNFPGDNSPLHF. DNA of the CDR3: TGTGCCAGCTCACCAAATTTTCCGGGGGATAATTCACCCCTCCACTTT.

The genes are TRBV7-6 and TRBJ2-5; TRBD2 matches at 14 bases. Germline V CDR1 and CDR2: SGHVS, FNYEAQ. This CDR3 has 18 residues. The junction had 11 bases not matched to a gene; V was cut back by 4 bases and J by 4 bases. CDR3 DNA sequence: TGTGCCAGCAGCTCCCATTCCGCGGGACTAGCGGGGGCAGAGACCCAGTACTTC. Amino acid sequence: CASSSHSAGLAGAETQYF.

CDR3 nucleotide sequence: TGTGCCAGCAGCTTATCCCGGGGGGGACAGGATGAAAAACTGTTTTTT. Translating gives CASSLSRGGQDEKLFF. V gene TRBV11-2 combines with J gene TRBJ1-4; the match to TRBD1 covers 8 bases. V trimming: 2 bases; J trimming: 6 bases; junction bases outside the gene matches: 8. CDR3 size: 16 residues. Germline V gene lookup returns CDR1 SGHAT and CDR2 FQNNGV.